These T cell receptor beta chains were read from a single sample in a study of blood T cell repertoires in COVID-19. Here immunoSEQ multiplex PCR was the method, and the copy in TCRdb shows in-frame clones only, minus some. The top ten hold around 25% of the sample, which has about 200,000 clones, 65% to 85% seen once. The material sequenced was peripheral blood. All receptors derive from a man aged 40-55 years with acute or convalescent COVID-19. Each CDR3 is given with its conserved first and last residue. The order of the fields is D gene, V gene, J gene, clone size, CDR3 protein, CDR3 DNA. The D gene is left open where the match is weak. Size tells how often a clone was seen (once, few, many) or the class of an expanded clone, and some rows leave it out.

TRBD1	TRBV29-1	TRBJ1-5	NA	CSVGGQMNQPQHF	TGCAGCGTTGGGGGACAGATGAATCAGCCCCAGCATTTT
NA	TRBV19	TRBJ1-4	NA	CATSTGFSTNEKLFF	TGTGCCACCAGCACAGGGTTTTCTACTAATGAAAAACTGTTTTTT
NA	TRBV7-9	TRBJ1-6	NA	CASSLAGSNNSPLHF	TGTGCCAGCAGCTTAGCGGGCAGCAATAATTCACCCCTCCACTTT
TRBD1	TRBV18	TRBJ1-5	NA	CASSPGGQGNQPQHF	TGTGCCAGCTCACCTGGGGGACAGGGGAATCAGCCCCAGCATTTT
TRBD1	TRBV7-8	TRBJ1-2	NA	CASSFGQGAGGYTF	TGTGCCAGCAGCTTCGGACAGGGGGCGGGCGGCTACACCTTC
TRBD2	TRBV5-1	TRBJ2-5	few	CASSLGLAGGRETQYF	TGCGCCAGCAGCTTGGGACTAGCGGGAGGGCGAGAGACCCAGTACTTC
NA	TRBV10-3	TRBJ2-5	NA	CAIRGGGGETQYF	TGTGCCATCAGAGGGGGGGGAGGGGAGACCCAGTACTTC
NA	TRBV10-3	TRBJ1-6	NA	CAISGDYNSPLHF	TGTGCCATATCCGGGGACTATAATTCACCCCTCCACTTT
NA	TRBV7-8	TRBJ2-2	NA	CASSLAYGAGELFF	TGTGCCAGCAGCTTAGCATACGGGGCCGGGGAGCTGTTTTTT
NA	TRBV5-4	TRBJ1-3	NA	CASSFNRDTIYF	TGTGCCAGCAGCTTTAACAGGGACACCATATATTTT
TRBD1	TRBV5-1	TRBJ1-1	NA	CASSSEPQGPLNTEAFF	TGCGCCAGCAGCTCCGAACCACAGGGGCCTCTGAACACTGAAGCTTTCTTT
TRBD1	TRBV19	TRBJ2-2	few	CASSITGDSGELFF	TGTGCCAGTAGTATCACAGGGGATTCCGGGGAGCTGTTTTTT
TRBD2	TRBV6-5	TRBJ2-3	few	CASSPAGGSTDTQYF	TGTGCCAGCAGCCCAGCGGGGGGCTCCACAGATACGCAGTATTTT
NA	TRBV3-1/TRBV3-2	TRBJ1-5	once	CASSQDSVNSGQPQHF	TGTGCCAGCAGCCAAGATTCGGTGAATTCGGGTCAGCCCCAGCATTTT
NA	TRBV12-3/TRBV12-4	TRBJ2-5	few	CASSMSLQETQYF	TGTGCCAGCAGCATGAGCCTACAAGAGACCCAGTACTTC
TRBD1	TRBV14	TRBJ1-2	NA	CASSPPAGTGYGYTF	TGTGCCAGCAGCCCACCCGCCGGGACAGGGTATGGCTACACCTTC
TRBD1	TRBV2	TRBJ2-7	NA	CASTGTVASYEQYF	TGTGCCAGCACAGGGACAGTGGCCTCCTACGAGCAGTACTTC
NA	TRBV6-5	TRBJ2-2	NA	CASSYQGRPDGELFF	TGTGCCAGCAGTTACCAGGGTCGGCCTGACGGGGAGCTGTTTTTT
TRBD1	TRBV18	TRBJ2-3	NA	CASSTGGADTQYF	TGTGCCAGCTCGACAGGGGGAGCAGATACGCAGTATTTT
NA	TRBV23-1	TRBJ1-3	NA	CASSHHRTEPSGNTIYF	TGCGCCAGCAGTCATCACCGGACAGAACCCTCTGGAAACACCATATATTTT
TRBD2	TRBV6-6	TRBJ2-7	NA	CASSPGTSGSYEQYF	TGTGCCAGCAGTCCCGGGACTAGCGGCTCCTACGAGCAGTACTTC
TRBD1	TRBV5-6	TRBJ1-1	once	CASSQDRGSEAFF	TGTGCCAGCAGCCAGGACAGGGGTTCTGAAGCTTTCTTT
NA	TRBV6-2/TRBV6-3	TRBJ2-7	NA	CASSLQGYEQYF	TGTGCCAGCAGTCTACAGGGATACGAGCAGTACTTC
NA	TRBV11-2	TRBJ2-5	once	CASSFARTTETQYF	TGTGCCAGCAGCTTCGCCCGGACAACCGAGACCCAGTACTTC
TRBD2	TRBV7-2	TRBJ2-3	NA	CASSGRAFLLAGGVDTQYF	TGTGCCAGCAGCGGTAGAGCTTTTTTGTTGGCGGGAGGAGTAGATACGCAGTATTTT
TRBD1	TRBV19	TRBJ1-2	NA	CASSIDLRTGGFGYTF	TGTGCCAGTAGTATAGATCTACGGACAGGGGGCTTTGGCTACACCTTC
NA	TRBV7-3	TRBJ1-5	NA	CASSLNRDQPQHF	TGTGCCAGCAGCTTGAATCGGGATCAGCCCCAGCATTTT
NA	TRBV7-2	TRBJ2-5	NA	CASSLQAQETQYF	TGTGCCAGCAGCCTCCAGGCGCAAGAGACCCAGTACTTC
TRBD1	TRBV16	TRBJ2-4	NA	CASSLWDSLLNKNIQYF	TGTGCCAGCAGCCTCTGGGACAGCTTACTAAACAAAAACATTCAGTACTTC
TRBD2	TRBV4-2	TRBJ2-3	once	CASSQGGLGTDTQYF	TGTGCCAGCAGCCAAGGGGGACTAGGCACAGATACGCAGTATTTT
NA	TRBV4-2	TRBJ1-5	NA	CASSQDPSGARQHF	TGTGCCAGCAGCCAAGATCCCAGCGGGGCCCGCCAGCATTTT
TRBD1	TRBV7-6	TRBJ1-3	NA	CASSLAAGTGTTAIYF	TGTGCCAGCAGCTTGGCTGCCGGGACAGGGACTACAGCCATATATTTT
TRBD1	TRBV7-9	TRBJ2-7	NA	CASSLATPGGGEQYF	TGTGCCAGCAGCTTAGCGACCCCAGGGGGCGGCGAGCAGTACTTC
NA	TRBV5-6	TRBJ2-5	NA	CASSLAGDGETQYF	TGTGCCAGCAGCTTGGCAGGGGATGGAGAGACCCAGTACTTC
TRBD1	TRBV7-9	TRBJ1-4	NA	CASSWGQNNEKLFF	TGTGCCAGCAGCTGGGGACAGAATAATGAAAAACTGTTTTTT
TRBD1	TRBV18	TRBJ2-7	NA	CASSIWGTGGSYEQYF	TGTGCCAGCTCTATTTGGGGGACAGGGGGATCCTACGAGCAGTACTTC
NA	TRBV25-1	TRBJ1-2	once	CASSAVNYGYTF	TGTGCCAGCAGTGCCGTTAACTATGGCTACACCTTC
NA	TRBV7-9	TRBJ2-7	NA	CASSQGLFSYEQYF	TGTGCCAGCAGCCAGGGACTTTTCTCCTACGAGCAGTACTTC
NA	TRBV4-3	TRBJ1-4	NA	CASSQEPYGTNEKLFF	TGCGCCAGCAGCCAAGAGCCGTACGGAACTAATGAAAAACTGTTTTTT
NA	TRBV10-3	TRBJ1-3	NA	CAIVPGDGNTIYF	TGTGCCATCGTCCCAGGGGACGGAAACACCATATATTTT
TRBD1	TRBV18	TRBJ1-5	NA	CASSPVRTGGNQPQHF	TGTGCCAGCTCACCAGTTAGGACAGGGGGCAATCAGCCCCAGCATTTT
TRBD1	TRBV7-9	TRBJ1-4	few	CASSTGDRDNEKLFF	TGTGCCAGCAGCACGGGGGACAGAGACAATGAAAAACTGTTTTTT
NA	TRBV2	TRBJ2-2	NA	CASRDTRGGELFF	TGTGCCAGCAGGGACACAAGGGGAGGGGAGCTGTTTTTT
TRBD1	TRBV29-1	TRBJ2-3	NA	CSAEGTGQDTQYF	TGCAGCGCAGAAGGGACAGGGCAAGATACGCAGTATTTT
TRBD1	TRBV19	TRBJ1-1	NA	CASSWQGAMNTEAFF	TGTGCCAGTAGTTGGCAGGGGGCTATGAACACTGAAGCTTTCTTT
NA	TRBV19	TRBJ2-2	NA	CASSKTGGDTGELFF	TGTGCCAGTAGTAAAACAGGAGGGGACACCGGGGAGCTGTTTTTT
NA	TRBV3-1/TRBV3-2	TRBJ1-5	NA	CASSQGQTASNQPQHF	TGTGCCAGCAGCCAAGGCCAGACTGCGTCTAATCAGCCCCAGCATTTT